A single sample is the source of the 15 T cell receptor beta chains below, sequenced in a study of blood T cell repertoires in COVID-19. Profiled with immunoSEQ multiplex PCR; TCRdb holds only in-frame clones, not every one. The repertoire holds tens of thousands of clones, with 91% as singletons. Material for sequencing was peripheral blood. Receptors originate from a human donor in a cohort sampled during active COVID-19.

The chain uses TRBV7-9 and TRBJ1-4; TRBD1 matches at 7 bases. Germline CDR1 SEHNR, CDR2 FQNEAQ (reference sequence). With V trimmed by 0 bases and J by 7 bases, 8 bases remained unmatched. This CDR3 comprises 16 residues. The CDR3 DNA reads as TGTGCCAGCAGCTTAGCTAACAGGGGATGGGGTGAAAAACTGTTTTTT. Protein sequence: CASSLANRGWGEKLFF.

V gene TRBV28 combines with J gene TRBJ1-2; weak D call: TRBD1 (5 bases). V was trimmed by 3 bases and J by 2 bases, leaving 7 bases between them. Germline loops: CDR1 MDHEN, CDR2 SYDVKM. The CDR3 is 13 residues long. The DNA of the CDR3 is TGTGCCAGCAGTTTCACAGGAAACTATGGCTACACCTTC. This gives the protein CASSFTGNYGYTF.

The rearrangement links TRBV2 to TRBJ1-2; 11 nucleotides match TRBD1. There are 15 residues in the CDR3. The ends lost 1 base at V and 7 bases at J; junction bases unmatched: 5. CDR1 is SNHLY, CDR2 FYNNEI, per germline. Here the CDR3 DNA reads TGTGCCAGCAGTGAAGTCAGGGGACAGGGGGTTGGCTACACCTTC. Translating it yields CASSEVRGQGVGYTF. Based on the CDR3 plus reference TRBV2 and TRBJ1-2, the full variable domain is EPEVTQTPSHQVTQMGQEVILRCVPISNHLYFYWYRQILGQKVEFLVSFYNNEISEKSEIFDDQFSVERPDGSNFTLKIRSTKLEDSAMYFCASSEVRGQGVGYTFGSGTRLTVV.

This chain uses TRBV2 with TRBJ1-2, with D possibly matching TRBD1 (6 bases). Germline loops: CDR1 SNHLY, CDR2 FYNNEI. The CDR3 has 13 amino acids. V was cut by 4 bases and J by 8 bases, with 14 bases left in between. This chain's CDR3 is CASSVSGARGYTF. Here the CDR3 DNA reads TGTGCCAGCAGTGTTTCAGGGGCTCGGGGCTACACCTTC.

This clone was seen only once. The chain joins TRBV6-5 to TRBJ2-2, with no clear D. Germline CDR1 and CDR2: MNHEY and SVGAGI. The CDR3 sequence is 15 residues long. Trimming pared 6 bases from V and 4 bases from J, leaving 15 bases between. DNA of the CDR3: TGTGCCAGCAGACCCGACAACCACCCCACCGGGGAGCTGTTTTTT. This codes for CASRPDNHPTGELFF.

The chain joins TRBV19 to TRBJ1-2; 7 bases are shared with TRBD1. This CDR3 has 14 amino acids. The V gene end was trimmed by 7 bases and the J gene end by 7 bases; junction bases not matched to a gene: 12. Germline V gives CDR1 LNHDA, CDR2 SQIVND (reference sequence). CDR3 loop: CASTTPGGMSGYTF. The CDR3 DNA sequence: TGTGCCAGTACCACCCCAGGGGGAATGAGTGGCTACACCTTC.

The V and J genes are TRBV18 and TRBJ1-1, with 11 bases aligning to TRBD1. The ends lost 4 bases at V and 13 bases at J; junction bases unmatched: 8. The CDR3 runs to 13 residues. CDR1 KGHSH and CDR2 LQKENI come from the germline V gene. DNA for the CDR3: TGTGCCAGCTCACTAGGACAGGGGGCTAGAATTTTCTTT. Translating gives CASSLGQGARIFF.

A single count supports this clone. V is TRBV5-1 and J is TRBJ2-1; 9 bases match TRBD1. V lost 4 bases and J lost 7; bases outside the gene matches: 9. This CDR3 contains 15 residues. CDR1 and CDR2 from the germline V gene are SGHRS and YFSETQ. Here the CDR3 DNA reads TGCGCCAGCAGCGTCAACAGGGGGCTCTTGAATGAGCAGTTCTTC. Translating gives CASSVNRGLLNEQFF.

The chain is built from TRBV11-2 and TRBJ1-1, with D uncertain. V lost 5 bases, J lost 6 bases, and 10 bases lay in between. This CDR3 comprises 12 residues. In germline, CDR1 is SGHAT, CDR2 FQNNGV. Written as DNA, the CDR3 is TGTGCCAGCAGCGAAGAGAGGCCTGAAGCTTTCTTT. It encodes CASSEERPEAFF.

The rearrangement joins TRBV23-1 to TRBJ1-6; D is ambiguous. TRBV23-1 is recorded as an ORF, its role being uncertain. Deletions cut 9 bases from V and 2 bases from J, with 20 bases between. The CDR3 totals 17 residues. CDR3 sequence reads: CARPPPGRKPYNSPLHF. Written as DNA, the CDR3 is TGCGCCAGGCCCCCCCCAGGCCGGAAGCCCTATAATTCACCCCTCCACTTT.

The table lists this clone with a count of one. The chain carries TRBV9 and TRBJ2-3, with D possibly TRBD1 on 5 matching bases. The CDR3 has 13 amino acids. Germline V gives CDR1 SGDLS, CDR2 YYNGEE. Trimming took off 3 bases at V and 3 bases at J, with 8 bases between the two ends. In nucleotides, the CDR3 is TGTGCCAGCAGCGAGGCAGGGACAGATACGCAGTATTTT. Residues: CASSEAGTDTQYF. The variable domain in full, completed from reference TRBV9 and TRBJ2-3, reads DSGVTQTPKHLITATGQRVTLRCSPRSGDLSVYWYQQSLDQGLQFLIQYYNGEERAKGNILERFSAQQFPDLHSELNLSSLELGDSALYFCASSEAGTDTQYFGPGTRLTVL.

The rearrangement uses TRBV29-1 and TRBJ1-5; TRBD1 aligns across 9 bases. Germline V lookup: CDR1 SQVTM, CDR2 ANQGSEA. The CDR3 spans 13 residues. V lost 6 bases and J lost 5; bases outside the gene matches: 5. For the CDR3, the DNA is TGCAGCGTGGAACAGGGGGCCTATCAGCCCCAGCATTTT. Translation: CSVEQGAYQPQHF.

The CDR3 bases are TGTGCCAGCAGCCCGGGACAGGGGATCTTTCAGCCCCAGCATTTT. This encodes CASSPGQGIFQPQHF. The V call is TRBV11-2, the J call TRBJ1-5; the match to TRBD1 covers 10 bases. The CDR3 covers 15 residues. Germline CDR1 is SGHAT and CDR2 is FQNNGV. Trimming cost V 5 bases and J 6 bases; bases outside gene matches: 7.

CDR3 amino acids: CASSLSVPGLFF. The CDR3 DNA is TGTGCCAGCAGTTTATCGGTTCCAGGACTGTTCTTC. The chain joins TRBV28 to TRBJ2-1; the D gene is possibly TRBD2 (5 bases). Trimming removed 1 base from V and 15 bases from J, with 13 bases in between. The CDR3 runs 12 residues. Germline loops: CDR1 MDHEN, CDR2 SYDVKM.

V gene TRBV6-6 combines with J gene TRBJ1-5; 7 nucleotides line up with TRBD1. CDR1 is MNHNY and CDR2 is SVGAGI in the germline V gene (reference sequence). With 5 bases clipped from V and 2 bases from J, the junction kept 15 bases outside the gene matches. CDR3 size: 18 residues. CDR3 nucleotides: TGTGCCAGCAGTCCCACCCGGAGACAGGGATCGGGCAATCAGCCCCAGCATTTT. Translation: CASSPTRRQGSGNQPQHF.